This T cell receptor beta chain emerged from a study of human T cells and chemical hapten exposure. The wider study: Recorded diagnoses among the mostly female patients were alopecia areata, totalis or universalis. Study-wide results and limits: Sensitization with DPC brought no change to TCRs above 1 in 1000 in frequency.

Per the authors' pipeline: Per sample, the median was around 100,000 TCRs, with values from about 22,000 to 700,000. MiXCR, applied by TCRdb to the RACE reads, yields one record per CDR3 protein. The V and J calls and clone size are TCRdb's, not the authors'. The table lists 380,000 or so distinct CDR3 sequences, approximately 5% of them singletons. To note about this clonotype: Its matching antigen is unknown.

Sample time point: pre-sensitization, week 0. Treatment: therapeutic diphenylcyclopropenone sensitization with weekly scalp DPC. Alopecia patients deemed DPC-suitable, aged 18 to 70, excluding pregnancy. Trimming left V 1 base short and J 5 bases short, with 16 bases between. The CDR3 sequence is 17 residues long. The germline CDR1 and CDR2 sequences are SGHRS and YFSETQ. The sample consisted of whole blood, taken in connection with sensitization to the hapten diphenylcyclopropenone (DPC). This TCR was recovered from a young woman with alopecia areata. Some clones in this sample may be carry-over from other donors' samples. V is TRBV5-1 and J is TRBJ1-6; possible D gene TRBD1, 5 bases. CDR3 residues: CASSLRLSGTDNSPLHF. CDR3 nucleotides: TGCGCCAGCAGCTTGAGGTTGTCCGGGACGGATAATTCACCCCTCCACTTT.